This record covers a single TCR beta chain. Antigen unknown. The repertoire was sequenced with immunoSEQ multiplex PCR; TCRdb's copy has only in-frame clones and lacks some. The sample lists about 76,000 clones, around 86% occurring once. Described time point: after dendritic cell vaccination, including at tumor progression/relapse. The V segment lost 5 bases and the J segment 8 bases; nucleotides outside the gene matches: 5. CDR3 length equals 12 residues. Germline V lookup: CDR1 LNHNV, CDR2 YYDKDF (reference sequence). The data stem from a study of glioma-infiltrating T cells after dendritic cell vaccination. Points from the study as a whole: The cohort had few patients with full blood and tumor sets.

The chain joins TRBV15 to TRBJ1-1; 7 bases agree with TRBD1. Sample: blood, taken after dendritic cell vaccination. This TCR was recovered from a human donor with glioblastoma. The CDR3 sequence is CATSRGGLEAFF. DNA of the CDR3: TGTGCCACCAGCCGAGGGGGCCTAGAAGCTTTCTTT.